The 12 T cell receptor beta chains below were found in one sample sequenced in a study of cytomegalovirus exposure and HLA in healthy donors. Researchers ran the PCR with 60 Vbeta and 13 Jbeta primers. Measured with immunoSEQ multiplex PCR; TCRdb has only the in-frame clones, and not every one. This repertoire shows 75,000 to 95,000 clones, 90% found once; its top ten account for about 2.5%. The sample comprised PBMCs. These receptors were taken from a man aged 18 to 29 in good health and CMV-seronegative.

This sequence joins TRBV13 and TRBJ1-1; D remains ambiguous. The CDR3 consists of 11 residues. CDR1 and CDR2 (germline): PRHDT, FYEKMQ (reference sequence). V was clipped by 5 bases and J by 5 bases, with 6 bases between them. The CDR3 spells CASSRFTEAFF. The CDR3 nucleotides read TGTGCCAGCAGCCGGTTTACTGAAGCTTTCTTT.

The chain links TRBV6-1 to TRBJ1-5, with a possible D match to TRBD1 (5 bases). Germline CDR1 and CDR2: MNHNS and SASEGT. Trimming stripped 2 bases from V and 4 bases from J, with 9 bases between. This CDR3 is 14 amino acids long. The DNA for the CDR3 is TGTGCCAGCAGTGAACGGGGGTGGAATCAGCCCCAGCATTTT. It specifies CASSERGWNQPQHF.

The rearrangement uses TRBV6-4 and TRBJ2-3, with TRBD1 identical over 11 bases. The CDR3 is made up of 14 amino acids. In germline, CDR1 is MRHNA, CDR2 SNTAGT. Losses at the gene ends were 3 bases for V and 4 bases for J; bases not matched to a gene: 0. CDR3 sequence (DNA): TGTGCCAGCAGTGAGGGACAGGGGGCAGATACGCAGTATTTT. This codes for CASSEGQGADTQYF.

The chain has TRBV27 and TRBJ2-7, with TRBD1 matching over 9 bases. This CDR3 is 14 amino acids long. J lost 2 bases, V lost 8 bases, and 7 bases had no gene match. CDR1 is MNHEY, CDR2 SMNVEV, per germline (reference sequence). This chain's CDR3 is CASGRDRDTYEQYF. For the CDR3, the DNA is TGTGCCAGCGGTCGGGACAGGGATACCTACGAGCAGTACTTC.

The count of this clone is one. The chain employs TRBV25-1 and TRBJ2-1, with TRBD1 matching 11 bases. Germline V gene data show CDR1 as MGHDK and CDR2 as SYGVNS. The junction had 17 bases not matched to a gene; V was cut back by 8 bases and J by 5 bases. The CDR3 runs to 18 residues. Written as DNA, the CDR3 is TGTGCCAGCTCCGAGGACAATACCGGGACAGGGGGTGACAATGAGCAGTTCTTC. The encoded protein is CASSEDNTGTGGDNEQFF.

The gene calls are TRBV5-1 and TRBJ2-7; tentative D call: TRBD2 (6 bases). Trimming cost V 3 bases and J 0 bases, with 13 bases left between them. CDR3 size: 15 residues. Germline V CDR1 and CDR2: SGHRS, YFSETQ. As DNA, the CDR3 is TGCGCCAGCAGCTCGGGACTCCAGAGCTCCTACGAGCAGTACTTC. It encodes CASSSGLQSSYEQYF.

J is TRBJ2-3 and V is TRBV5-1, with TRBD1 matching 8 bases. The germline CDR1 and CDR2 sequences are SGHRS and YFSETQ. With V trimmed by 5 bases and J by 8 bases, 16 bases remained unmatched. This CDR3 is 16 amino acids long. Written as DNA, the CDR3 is TGCGCCAGCAGGATTGGGTTCCGGACAGGGCCATCTACGCAGTATTTT. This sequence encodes CASRIGFRTGPSTQYF. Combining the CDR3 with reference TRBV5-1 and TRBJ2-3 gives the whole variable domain KAGVTQTPRYLIKTRGQQVTLSCSPISGHRSVSWYQQTPGQGLQFLFEYFSETQRNKGNFPGRFSGRQFSNSRSEMNVSTLELGDSALYLCASRIGFRTGPSTQYFGPGTRLTVL.

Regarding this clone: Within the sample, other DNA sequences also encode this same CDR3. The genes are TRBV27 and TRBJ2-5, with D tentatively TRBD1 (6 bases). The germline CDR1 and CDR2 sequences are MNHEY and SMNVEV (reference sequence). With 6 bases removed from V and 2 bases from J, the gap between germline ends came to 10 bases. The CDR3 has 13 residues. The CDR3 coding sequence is TGTGCCAGCAGGGGACACCTGCAAGAGACCCAGTACTTC. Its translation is CASRGHLQETQYF.

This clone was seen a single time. CDR3 amino acids: CASSLGRTDTQYF. CDR3 DNA: TGTGCCAGCAGCCTAGGCCGCACAGATACGCAGTATTTT. V gene TRBV7-3 combines with J gene TRBJ2-3; unclear D gene. The germline CDR1 and CDR2 sequences are SGHTA and FQGTGA. This CDR3 spans 13 amino acids. V was trimmed by 5 bases and J by 1 base, leaving 7 bases between them.

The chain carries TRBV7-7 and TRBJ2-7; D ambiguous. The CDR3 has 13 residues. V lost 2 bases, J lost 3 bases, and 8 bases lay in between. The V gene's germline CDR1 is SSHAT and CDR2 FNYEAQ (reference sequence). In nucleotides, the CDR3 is TGTGCCAGCAGCTTATCGGCAGGCTACGAGCAGTACTTC. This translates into CASSLSAGYEQYF.

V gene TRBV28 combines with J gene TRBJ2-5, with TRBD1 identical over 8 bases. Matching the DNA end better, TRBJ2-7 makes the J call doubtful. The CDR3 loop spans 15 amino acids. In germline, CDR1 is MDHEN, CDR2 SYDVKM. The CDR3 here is CASSERTGLTYEQYF. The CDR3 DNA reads TGTGCCAGCAGTGAGAGGACAGGGTTGACCTACGAGCAGTACTTC.

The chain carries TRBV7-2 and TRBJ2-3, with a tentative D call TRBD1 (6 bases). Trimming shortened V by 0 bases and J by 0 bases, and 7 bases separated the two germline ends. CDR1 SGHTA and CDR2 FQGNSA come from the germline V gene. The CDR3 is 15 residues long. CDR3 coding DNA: TGTGCCAGCAGCTTAGCGGGACACAGCACAGATACGCAGTATTTT. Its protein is CASSLAGHSTDTQYF.